Below are 19 T cell receptor beta chains sequenced from a single sample in a study of blood T cell repertoires in COVID-19. Clones were read by immunoSEQ multiplex PCR, and TCRdb kept only the in-frame ones, dropping some. Of 300,000 to 350,000 clones listed, around 90% are singletons. Material for sequencing was peripheral blood. The receptors stem from a woman in her thirties with COVID-19, enrolled during active disease.

The chain links TRBV5-1 to TRBJ2-2; TRBD1 matches at 11 bases. J gave up 4 bases and V 3 bases, and 14 bases lay outside the gene matches. The CDR3 covers 19 residues. The germline gives CDR1 SGHRS, CDR2 YFSETQ. The CDR3 protein is CASSWPPDRGLGSTGELFF. The CDR3 region has the DNA TGCGCCAGCAGCTGGCCTCCGGACAGGGGGCTGGGTAGCACCGGGGAGCTGTTTTTT.

This rearrangement joins TRBV6-5 to TRBJ1-1, with D possibly being TRBD1 (6 bases). V was cut by 2 bases and J by 6 bases, with 16 bases left in between. There are 15 residues in the CDR3. Germline V gives CDR1 MNHEY, CDR2 SVGAGI. As DNA, the CDR3 is TGTGCCAGCAGTTACCCCAGCAGCGGGGGCGCTGAAGCTTTCTTT. Its translation is CASSYPSSGGAEAFF.

The sample holds one count of this clone. The V gene is TRBV6-2 or TRBV6-3, the J gene TRBJ2-3; the match to TRBD2 covers 10 bases. Germline V CDR1 and CDR2: MNHEY, SVGEGT. The CDR3 contains 20 residues. The trim removed 1 base at V and 2 bases at J, leaving 15 bases unmatched. The CDR3 DNA reads TGTGCCAGCAGTTACTATCTAGCGGGAGTCTCGGGGACCCTCACAGATACGCAGTATTTT. Its protein is CASSYYLAGVSGTLTDTQYF.

V gene TRBV3-1 (or the pseudogene TRBV3-2) combines with J gene TRBJ2-7; 13 bases match TRBD2. This CDR3 comprises 14 residues. The V gene end was trimmed by 4 bases and the J gene end by 6 bases; junction bases not matched to a gene: 3. Germline loops: CDR1 LGHDT, CDR2 YNNKEL (reference sequence). The DNA for the CDR3 is TGTGCCAGCAGCCCCGGACTAGCGGGAGTCGAGCAGTACTTC. Translating gives CASSPGLAGVEQYF.

The table lists this clone with a few counts. Other DNA variants within this sample encode the same CDR3. The chain carries TRBV19 and TRBJ1-5; D not certain. There are 12 residues in the CDR3. Looked up from germline, CDR1 is LNHDA and CDR2 is SQIVND (reference sequence). Trimming pared 1 base from V and 5 bases from J, leaving 3 bases between. Written as DNA, the CDR3 is TGTGCCAGTAGTATAGTAGATCAGCCCCAGCATTTT. It translates to CASSIVDQPQHF. Complete variable domain (other parts from reference TRBV19 and TRBJ1-5): DGGITQSPKYLFRKEGQNVTLSCEQNLNHDAMYWYRQDPGQGLRLIYYSQIVNDFQKGDIAEGYSVSREKKESFPLTVTSAQKNPTAFYLCASSIVDQPQHFGDGTRLSIL.

The chain carries TRBV6-5 and TRBJ2-1, with D unclear. Per the germline V gene, CDR1 is MNHEY and CDR2 is SVGAGI. V lost 6 bases and J lost 6, with 18 bases in between. The length of the CDR3 is 15 residues. The CDR3 coding sequence is TGTGCCAGCAGAATAGGCGACTCCTGGCCCAATGAGCAGTTCTTC. Translating gives CASRIGDSWPNEQFF.

A word on this clone: Other DNA sequences in the same sample also yield this CDR3. The genes are TRBV20-1 and TRBJ2-7; possible D gene TRBD2, 5 bases. Trimming removed 3 bases from V and 7 bases from J, with 10 bases in between. This CDR3 contains 11 residues. Per the germline V gene, CDR1 is DFQATT and CDR2 is SNEGSKA (reference sequence). The CDR3 sequence is CSARREYEQYF. DNA for the CDR3: TGCAGTGCTAGGAGGGAATATGAGCAGTACTTC.

V and J are TRBV5-6 and TRBJ1-1; D gene uncertain. V lost 1 base, J lost 0 bases, and 7 bases lay in between. Germline CDR1 SGHDT, CDR2 YYEEEE. CDR3 length: 14 amino acids. CDR3: CASSLPPVNTEAFF. The CDR3 DNA sequence: TGTGCCAGCAGCTTGCCTCCCGTGAACACTGAAGCTTTCTTT.

The chain carries TRBV18 and TRBJ2-7, with TRBD1 as a possible D gene (6 bases). V gave up 5 bases and J gave up 2 bases, with 19 bases separating them. The germline gives CDR1 KGHSH, CDR2 LQKENI. The CDR3 has 16 residues. The DNA of the CDR3 is TGTGCCAGCTCAGCCTTGAAAGGACAGCGAGCCTACGAGCAGTACTTC. This codes for CASSALKGQRAYEQYF.

For the CDR3, the DNA is TGTGCCAGCACTTGGGGCCCCGGTAACACTGAAGCTTTCTTT. This sequence encodes CASTWGPGNTEAFF. V gene TRBV6-5 combines with J gene TRBJ1-1; TRBD1 might be the D (5 bases). V was trimmed by 7 bases and J by 2 bases, leaving 14 bases between them. Germline V gene data show CDR1 as MNHEY and CDR2 as SVGAGI. The CDR3 loop spans 14 amino acids.

This clone was seen only a few times. This chain uses TRBV9 with TRBJ2-7; tentatively, D is TRBD2 (5 bases). V lost 4 bases to trimming and J lost 0 bases, with 14 bases between them. Germline V gives CDR1 SGDLS, CDR2 YYNGEE. The CDR3 sequence is 15 residues long. This CDR3 is CASSLEDFNSYEQYF. CDR3 nucleotides: TGTGCCAGCAGCCTCGAGGACTTTAACTCCTACGAGCAGTACTTC.

The chain combines TRBV10-2 with TRBJ2-5, with 9 bases that match TRBD1. The CDR3 is 15 amino acids. Germline V gene data show CDR1 as WSHSY and CDR2 as SAAADI. V dropped 0 bases and J dropped 5; count of bases not matched to a gene: 4. CDR3 nucleotide sequence: TGCGCCAGCAGTGAGTCTGGACAGGGGACGGAGACCCAGTACTTC. Encoded protein: CASSESGQGTETQYF.

The chain is built from TRBV28 and TRBJ1-2, with 7 bases fitting TRBD1. CDR1 and CDR2 (germline): MDHEN, SYDVKM. The CDR3 is 14 amino acids. J gave up 5 bases and V 3 bases, and 6 bases lay outside the gene matches. The CDR3 region is CASSFQTGRYGYTF. The CDR3 DNA is TGTGCCAGCAGTTTCCAGACAGGGCGGTATGGCTACACCTTC.

The CDR3 DNA reads as TGCGCCAGCAGTGACGCCGGGACAGGGAATGAAAAACTGTTTTTT. Its translation: CASSDAGTGNEKLFF. The chain employs TRBV10-1 and TRBJ1-4; 9 nucleotides align to TRBD1. With 3 bases clipped from V and 5 bases from J, the junction kept 4 bases outside the gene matches. Germline values: CDR1 WNHNN, CDR2 SYGVQD (reference sequence). This CDR3 has 15 amino acids.

As regards this clone: Other DNA sequences in this specimen translate into the identical CDR3. V and J are TRBV2 and TRBJ1-2; possibly TRBD1 for D (6 bases). V was trimmed by 6 bases and J by 2 bases, leaving 13 bases between them. CDR1 and CDR2 from the germline V gene are SNHLY and FYNNEI. The CDR3 is 14 amino acids. The CDR3 protein is CASSPRGPNYGYTF. Written as DNA, the CDR3 is TGTGCCAGCAGCCCCAGGGGCCCAAACTATGGCTACACCTTC.

In this sample, this clone turned up a few times. The chain has TRBV27 and TRBJ2-7, with D unresolved. Per germline, CDR1 MNHEY and CDR2 SMNVEV (reference sequence). V was cut by 7 bases and J by 4 bases, with 8 bases left in between. The CDR3 length is 11 residues. The CDR3 bases are TGTGCCAGCAAAGACGGGTACGAGCAGTACTTC. Protein product: CASKDGYEQYF.

This chain links TRBV9 with TRBJ2-1; 8 bases fit TRBD2. CDR3 length equals 15 residues. J was trimmed by 2 bases and V by 4 bases; bases with no gene match: 5. The germline gives CDR1 SGDLS, CDR2 YYNGEE. The CDR3: CASSPREGPYNEQFF. CDR3 coding DNA: TGTGCCAGCAGCCCCCGGGAGGGCCCCTACAATGAGCAGTTCTTC.

This clone was found once. V is TRBV19 and J is TRBJ2-3; the match to TRBD2 covers 9 bases. V shed 9 bases and J 5 bases; nucleotides not matched to a gene: 15. The germline CDR1 and CDR2 sequences are LNHDA and SQIVND (reference sequence). This CDR3 is 16 amino acids long. The CDR3 DNA reads TGTGCCAGCCGGGAGAGGGGCGGGAGGGCCAAAGATACGCAGTATTTT. It is translated as CASRERGGRAKDTQYF.

This clone was observed a handful of times. V is TRBV5-1 and J is TRBJ2-1, with a possible D match to TRBD2 (5 bases). This CDR3 has 13 residues. V was shortened by 4 bases and J by 5 bases, with 10 bases between the two germline ends. In germline, CDR1 is SGHRS, CDR2 YFSETQ. Here the CDR3 reads CASSIGVNNEQFF. For the CDR3, the DNA is TGCGCCAGCAGCATCGGGGTGAACAATGAGCAGTTCTTC.